This paragraph reports one TCR beta chain. The antigen remains undetermined. No treatment of any kind had been given to any patient before thyroid surgery. Original data processing: A classifier of distant metastasis in papillary thyroid cancer was built from CDR3 differences (across clinicopathological groups). TCRdb reprocessed the PCR reads via MiXCR. These V and J calls derive from TCRdb rather than the authors' analysis. The sample includes about 59,000 clones, around 16% of them seen just once. The data were obtained in a study of metastatic and nonmetastatic thyroid tumors. Whole-study findings and limits: Compared with benign nodules, malignant thyroid tumors were reported to have significantly higher TCR beta diversity in both blood and tumor.

V shed 0 bases, J shed 0 bases, and the junction held 16 bases outside the gene matches. Germline CDR1 MGHRA, CDR2 YSYEKL. The CDR3 extends over 22 amino acids. Sequencing used blood. The gene calls are TRBV4-1 and TRBJ2-1; 11 bases line up with TRBD2. The source is a male donor with papillary thyroid cancer or a benign thyroid nodule (not recorded which). Some clones in this sample may be carry-over from other donors' samples. The CDR3, as DNA: TGCGCCAGCAGCCAAGAATGGGACGTAAGGACTAGCGGGCGGAGCTCCTACAATGAGCAGTTCTTC. Translation gives CASSQEWDVRTSGRSSYNEQFF.